These T cell receptor beta chains were read from a single sample in a study of cytomegalovirus exposure and HLA in healthy donors. Clones were read by immunoSEQ multiplex PCR, and TCRdb kept only the in-frame ones, dropping some. Recorded for this sample: about 67,000 clones. What was sequenced was PBMCs. Receptors originate from a woman aged 25 to 45 in good health and CMV-seronegative. The conserved cysteine and the conserved F or W are not part of the CDR3 here. The order of the fields is V gene, CDR3 length, J gene, CDR3 protein.

>TRBV6-5|13|TRBJ2-7
ASSYRTGGNGEQY
>TRBV25-1|13|TRBJ2-2
ASSASGSYTGELF
>TRBV7-9|13|TRBJ1-4
ASSIDRGPSEKLF
>TRBV6-5|13|TRBJ1-3
ASSYGGLAGNTIY
>TRBV6-1|13|TRBJ1-5
ASSERQGYNQPQH
>TRBV19|14|TRBJ2-7
ASSISGRQTGYEQY
>TRBV28|13|TRBJ2-7
ASSFGGTGVFEQY
>TRBV4-1|14|TRBJ2-1
ASSQERGGPYNEQF
>TRBV6-5|12|TRBJ1-1
ASSQGTANTEAF
>TRBV5-1|13|TRBJ2-1
ASSLGLPRDNEQF
>TRBV6-1|11|TRBJ2-2
ATSWGDTGELF
>TRBV6-5|12|TRBJ2-1
ASRGLSSYNEQF
>TRBV4-2|15|TRBJ2-3
ASSPGLAGGPTDTQY
>TRBV19|15|TRBJ1-3
ASSISTVISSGNTIY
>TRBV18|12|TRBJ2-7
ASSPGTRGGEQY
>TRBV6-5|12|TRBJ2-3
ASSYGLAIDTQY
>TRBV5-4|12|TRBJ2-7
ASSFRPGEYEQY
>TRBV28|12|TRBJ1-5
ASSFVSGVQPQH
>TRBV7-9|13|TRBJ2-7
ASSFVGTSGREQY
>TRBV4-1|14|TRBJ1-5
ASSQDPPQGDQPQH
>TRBV29-1|13|TRBJ2-7
SVDKGTGRTYEQY
>TRBV4-1|11|TRBJ2-5
ASSQDFGETQY
>TRBV28|13|TRBJ2-5
ASSLTGLGGETQY
>TRBV5-6|11|TRBJ1-2
ASSRDSVYGYT
>TRBV18|13|TRBJ1-5
ASSSDRGWDQPQH
>TRBV28|10|TRBJ1-1
ASSLPGREAF
>TRBV10-3|13|TRBJ1-5
AISESAGPAQPQH
>TRBV5-1|12|TRBJ2-7
ASSSAEGRGEQY
>TRBV4-1|9|TRBJ1-4
ASSQDGTEL
>TRBV4-1|11|TRBJ1-6
ASSQRGESPLH
>TRBV5-1|12|TRBJ1-4
ASSLEGVNEKLF
>TRBV29-1|11|TRBJ2-1
SVETGGHNEQF
>TRBV6-1|12|TRBJ1-1
ASSQGAENTEAF
>TRBV18|14|TRBJ2-1
ASSRGLAGGYNEQF
>TRBV18|14|TRBJ2-1
ASSPPSGSGGNEQF
>TRBV27|12|TRBJ1-4
ASSLDRERRKLF
>TRBV15|12|TRBJ2-5
ATSGQGFGVTQY
>TRBV6-6|13|TRBJ2-1
ASSRTSGPAGEQF
>TRBV18|11|TRBJ1-1
ASSPQNRAEAF
>TRBV5-4|13|TRBJ2-2
ASSGQGGNTGELF
>TRBV30|13|TRBJ2-1
AWSVLAGGKNEQF
>TRBV30|10|TRBJ1-2
AWSQQGRGYT
>TRBV6-5|12|TRBJ1-4
ASSYSNRNEKLF
>TRBV11-2|12|TRBJ1-1
ASSLGTPYTEAF
>TRBV4-1|9|TRBJ1-1
ASSQGEGAF
>TRBV5-6|12|TRBJ1-1
ASRTTGGGSEAF
>TRBV7-2|11|TRBJ2-7
ASSLPGAYEQY